Following are 29 T cell receptor beta chains from one sample sequenced in a study of cytotoxic CD8 clonotypes in ibrutinib-treated CLL. Sequenced by immunoSEQ multiplex PCR; TCRdb stores in-frame clones only, minus some. The sample has some 310,000 clones, about 80% seen once. The material sequenced was PBMCs, taken before ibrutinib treatment. All receptors derive from a human donor with chronic lymphocytic leukemia.

J is TRBJ1-2 and V is TRBV2; 7 positions agree with TRBD1. CDR1 SNHLY and CDR2 FYNNEI come from the germline V gene. With 6 bases clipped from V and 8 bases from J, the junction kept 9 bases outside the gene matches. The length of the CDR3 is 13 residues. CDR3 nucleotides: TGTGCCAGCAGCGAAACAACAGGGGTGGGCTACACCTTC. The encoded protein is CASSETTGVGYTF.

The chain carries TRBV5-1 and TRBJ1-1, with D possibly matching TRBD1 (6 bases). CDR3 size: 16 residues. CDR1 is SGHRS and CDR2 is YFSETQ in the germline V gene. The V end lost 3 bases, the J end lost 1 base, and 16 bases lay between the germline ends. The CDR3 region has the DNA TGCGCCAGCAGCTCTTCCCCCACAGGGCAGAACACTGAAGCTTTCTTT. Translating it yields CASSSSPTGQNTEAFF.

The chain has TRBV6-1 and TRBJ2-4, with 13 bases lining up with TRBD2. J lost 1 base, V lost 4 bases, and 10 bases had no gene match. Germline CDR1 MNHNS, CDR2 SASEGT. The CDR3 runs 19 residues. This chain's CDR3 is CASSATGLAGLGAKNIQYF. The CDR3 DNA reads as TGTGCCAGCAGTGCGACGGGACTAGCGGGATTGGGGGCCAAAAACATTCAGTACTTC.

This chain links TRBV5-8 with TRBJ2-7, with D tentatively TRBD2 (6 bases). Per the germline V gene, CDR1 is SGHTS and CDR2 is YDEGEE. The V end was cut by 0 bases, the J end by 2 bases, with 15 bases between. The CDR3 consists of 16 residues. CDR3 loop: CASSLGVGRSPYEQYF. The CDR3 bases are TGTGCCAGCAGCTTGGGGGTCGGGAGATCCCCCTACGAGCAGTACTTC.

The J gene is TRBJ2-1, the V gene TRBV7-8; D might be TRBD2 (5 bases). Germline CDR1 and CDR2: SGHVS and FQNEAQ. The CDR3 has 14 amino acids. Trimming took 1 base from V and 7 from J, leaving 11 bases between them. The CDR3 region is CASSLVGVSNEQFF. Here the CDR3 DNA reads TGTGCCAGCAGCTTAGTCGGGGTCTCGAATGAGCAGTTCTTC.

The V call is TRBV5-6, the J call TRBJ2-3; no firm D call. The CDR3 spans 15 residues. V lost 6 bases, J lost 2 bases, and 16 bases lay in between. Germline V gives CDR1 SGHDT, CDR2 YYEEEE. As DNA, the CDR3 is TGTGCCAGCACCTTCCTAGGCAAGCACACAGATACGCAGTATTTT. Translated: CASTFLGKHTDTQYF.

The chain recombines TRBV18 with TRBJ2-1, with 7 bases lining up with TRBD2. The V segment lost 5 bases and the J segment 5 bases; nucleotides outside the gene matches: 9. The germline V gene encodes CDR1 KGHSH and CDR2 LQKENI. This CDR3 comprises 15 residues. The CDR3 region is CASSRAGTLDNEQFF. The CDR3, as DNA: TGTGCCAGCTCAAGAGCGGGAACGCTAGACAATGAGCAGTTCTTC.

The chain carries TRBV5-4 and TRBJ1-1; D is unclear. CDR1 is SGHNT and CDR2 is YYREEE in the germline V gene (reference sequence). The CDR3 is 15 residues long. Between the trimmed V and J ends, which lost 0 bases and 0 bases, there was a span of 9 bases. CDR3 coding DNA: TGTGCCAGCAGCTTGGACCCCAGTTTGAACACTGAAGCTTTCTTT. This sequence encodes CASSLDPSLNTEAFF.

J is TRBJ2-7 and V is TRBV6-6; tentative D call: TRBD1 (5 bases). The germline V and J ends were trimmed by 11 bases and 0 bases, with 14 bases remaining between them. Germline V gene data show CDR1 as MNHNY and CDR2 as SVGAGI (reference sequence). The CDR3 totals 13 residues. CDR3 protein: CASGHSSSYEQYF. The CDR3 DNA reads as TGTGCCTCCGGACATTCGAGCTCCTACGAGCAGTACTTC.

This clone was seen a few times. The chain has TRBV5-1 and TRBJ2-1; D gene ambiguous. The length of the CDR3 is 12 residues. Per the germline V gene, CDR1 is SGHRS and CDR2 is YFSETQ. The V gene lost 4 bases and the J gene lost 9 bases, with 11 bases spanning the gap. DNA of the CDR3: TGCGCCAGCAGCCTCGTGGTTGGTGAGCAGTTCTTC. Its protein is CASSLVVGEQFF.

In this sample, this clone turned up once. The V call is TRBV7-2, the J call TRBJ2-7; TRBD2 matches at 7 bases. CDR3 size: 16 residues. Trimming removed 5 bases from V and 1 base from J; junction bases left unmatched: 11. Germline CDR1 is SGHTA and CDR2 is FQGNSA. CDR3: CASSLQSGTYSYEQYF. The CDR3 DNA is TGTGCCAGCAGCCTCCAGAGCGGGACCTATTCCTACGAGCAGTACTTC. The whole variable domain, filled in from reference TRBV7-2 and TRBJ2-7, reads GAGVSQSPSNKVTEKGKDVELRCDPISGHTALYWYRQSLGQGLEFLIYFQGNSAPDKSGLPSDRFSAERTGGSVSTLTIQRTQQEDSAVYLCASSLQSGTYSYEQYFGPGTRLTVT.

V and J are TRBV11-2 and TRBJ2-2; D is possibly TRBD2 (5 bases). The length of the CDR3 is 16 residues. CDR1 is SGHAT and CDR2 is FQNNGV in the germline V gene. The V end was cut by 8 bases, the J end by 5 bases, with 21 bases between. CDR3 loop: CASRRPERPGTGELFF. CDR3 sequence (DNA): TGTGCCAGCCGTCGACCCGAGCGACCGGGGACCGGGGAGCTGTTTTTT.

This clone came up once. The V gene is TRBV4-2, the J gene TRBJ2-7; D gene uncertain. V was clipped by 1 base and J by 7 bases, with 14 bases between them. The V gene's germline CDR1 is LGHNA and CDR2 YNFKEQ. This CDR3 contains 14 residues. The CDR3 DNA reads TGTGCCAGCAGCCAAGTTGCGGACCGACCTGAGCAGTACTTC. It yields the protein CASSQVADRPEQYF.

Here the CDR3 DNA reads TGTGCCTGGACCCCAGAGAACACAGATACGCAGTATTTT. It yields the protein CAWTPENTDTQYF. The chain recombines TRBV30 with TRBJ2-3; D not certain. CDR3 length: 13 amino acids. The V gene lost 4 bases and the J gene lost 2 bases, with 10 bases spanning the gap. In germline, CDR1 is GTSNPN, CDR2 SVGIG (reference sequence).

The chain combines TRBV5-1 with TRBJ2-1; 12 bases match TRBD2. CDR1 and CDR2 (germline): SGHRS, YFSETQ. The CDR3 consists of 16 residues. Trimming cost V 3 bases and J 9 bases; bases outside gene matches: 10. CDR3 nucleotide sequence: TGCGCCAGCAGCTCACCCGGACTAGCGGGAATTTCTGAGCAGTTCTTC. The encoded protein is CASSSPGLAGISEQFF.

By proportion, this clone is large. The V and J genes are TRBV19 and TRBJ1-2; D is undetermined. There are 13 residues in the CDR3. Germline CDR1 LNHDA, CDR2 SQIVND (reference sequence). Trimming took 5 bases from V and 5 from J, leaving 12 bases between them. CDR3 amino acids: CASSPLTEYGYTF. Written as DNA, the CDR3 is TGTGCCAGTAGTCCTCTAACAGAGTATGGCTACACCTTC.

The V and J genes are TRBV5-4 and TRBJ2-7; the match to TRBD2 covers 13 bases. CDR3 size: 13 residues. The ends lost 4 bases at V and 12 bases at J; junction bases unmatched: 7. The germline V gene has CDR1 SGHNT and CDR2 YYREEE (reference sequence). CDR3 in DNA: TGTGCCAGCAGCCGGACTAGCGGGAGTAATGTGTACTTC. It encodes CASSRTSGSNVYF.

The chain is built from TRBV30 and TRBJ1-1; no definite D call. V lost 8 bases, J lost 0 bases, and 10 bases lay in between. This CDR3 contains 12 residues. Germline lookup yields CDR1 GTSNPN and CDR2 SVGIG (reference sequence). CDR3 in amino acids: CADGRLNTEAFF. The CDR3 DNA is TGTGCCGATGGCCGTCTGAACACTGAAGCTTTCTTT. The variable domain in full, with the rest retrieved from reference TRBV30 and TRBJ1-1, is SQTIHQWPATLVQPVGSPLSLECTVEGTSNPNLYWYRQAAGRGLQLLFYSVGIGQISSEVPQNLSASRPQDRQFILSSKKLLLSDSGFYLCADGRLNTEAFFGQGTRLTVV.

The chain recombines TRBV2 with TRBJ2-7, with TRBD1 matching 7 bases. Germline assignment: CDR1 SNHLY and CDR2 FYNNEI. This CDR3 is built from 14 residues. Trimming cost V 3 bases and J 3 bases; bases outside gene matches: 5. As DNA, the CDR3 is TGTGCCAGCAGTGACCGGGACAGCTACTACGAGCAGTACTTC. Amino acid sequence: CASSDRDSYYEQYF.

V is TRBV25-1 and J is TRBJ2-7; TRBD1 aligns across 7 bases. V dropped 7 bases and J dropped 3; count of bases not matched to a gene: 18. Germline assignment: CDR1 MGHDK and CDR2 SYGVNS. This CDR3 is 17 amino acids long. Written as DNA, the CDR3 is TGTGCCAGCAAAGACAGGGCCACAATTCCGACCTACTACGAGCAGTACTTC. It specifies CASKDRATIPTYYEQYF.

This chain connects TRBV19 to TRBJ1-1; D gene uncertain. CDR3 length equals 14 residues. CDR1 and CDR2 from the germline V gene are LNHDA and SQIVND (reference sequence). Trimming shortened V by 3 bases and J by 6 bases, and 14 bases separated the two germline ends. The CDR3 loop is CASSIPPERPEAFF. CDR3 coding DNA: TGTGCCAGTAGTATCCCCCCGGAGAGACCTGAAGCTTTCTTT.

The rearrangement uses TRBV5-6 and TRBJ1-1; D is uncertain. V lost 1 base and J 0 bases, leaving 13 bases between the germline ends. Per germline, CDR1 SGHDT and CDR2 YYEEEE. The CDR3 has 16 residues. The CDR3 reads CASSLRTDVMNTEAFF. The CDR3 nucleotides are TGTGCCAGCAGCTTGCGGACGGACGTCATGAACACTGAAGCTTTCTTT.

This clone has only a few counts. The rearrangement joins TRBV18 to TRBJ2-2, with 8 nucleotides matching TRBD1. V gave up 5 bases and J gave up 0 bases; unmatched junction bases: 5. There are 16 residues in the CDR3. From germline, CDR1 is KGHSH and CDR2 LQKENI. CDR3 in amino acids: CASSSGQGANTGELFF. CDR3 coding DNA: TGTGCCAGCTCAAGCGGACAGGGCGCGAACACCGGGGAGCTGTTTTTT.

This clone appeared a few times. V is TRBV30 and J is TRBJ1-2, with D tentatively TRBD1 (5 bases). The germline V and J ends were trimmed by 1 base and 5 bases, with 8 bases remaining between them. The germline CDR1 and CDR2 sequences are GTSNPN and SVGIG (reference sequence). CDR3 length: 12 amino acids. For the CDR3, the DNA is TGTGCCTGGAGTGGGGACGGATATGGCTACACCTTC. Protein sequence: CAWSGDGYGYTF. Complete variable domain (other parts from reference TRBV30 and TRBJ1-2): SQTIHQWPATLVQPVGSPLSLECTVEGTSNPNLYWYRQAAGRGLQLLFYSVGIGQISSEVPQNLSASRPQDRQFILSSKKLLLSDSGFYLCAWSGDGYGYTFGSGTRLTVV.

The gene calls are TRBV18 and TRBJ2-3; TRBD1 is a possible D gene (5 bases). This CDR3 has 15 residues. Trimming stripped 6 bases from V and 6 bases from J, with 19 bases between. Germline loops: CDR1 KGHSH, CDR2 LQKENI. The CDR3 DNA is TGTGCCAGCTCCCCCGGGCAGGGATCCAGGGATACGCAGTATTTT. This encodes CASSPGQGSRDTQYF.

A single count supports this clone. The CDR3 sequence is CASSRTGPNYGYTF. CDR3 sequence (DNA): TGTGCCAGCAGTAGAACAGGTCCTAACTATGGCTACACCTTC. The genes are TRBV5-6 and TRBJ1-2; D may be TRBD1 (5 bases). Trimming removed 5 bases from V and 0 bases from J, with 11 bases in between. This CDR3 is 14 amino acids long. From germline, CDR1 is SGHDT and CDR2 YYEEEE.

The chain links TRBV29-1 to TRBJ2-3, with TRBD2 matching over 13 bases. Germline V gives CDR1 SQVTM, CDR2 ANQGSEA. This CDR3 contains 16 residues. V lost 4 bases, J lost 3 bases, and 7 bases stayed unmatched. The CDR3 sequence is CSVVPRTSGGTDTQYF. The CDR3 DNA sequence: TGCAGCGTTGTCCCTCGGACTAGCGGGGGAACAGATACGCAGTATTTT.

V usage is TRBV7-9 and J usage is TRBJ2-3; weak D call: TRBD2 (6 bases). Germline V lookup: CDR1 SEHNR, CDR2 FQNEAQ (reference sequence). The CDR3 runs 15 residues. V lost 7 bases and J 0 bases, leaving 14 bases between the germline ends. In DNA form, the CDR3 reads TGTGCCAGCACCGCTAGCGTTCTGAGCACAGATACGCAGTATTTT. Translation gives CASTASVLSTDTQYF.

The count of this clone is one. The rearrangement links TRBV2 to TRBJ1-2; tentative D call: TRBD1 (6 bases). CDR1 is SNHLY and CDR2 is FYNNEI in the germline V gene. This CDR3 is 15 amino acids long. V was shortened by 1 base and J by 4 bases, with 13 bases between the two germline ends. The CDR3 DNA follows: TGTGCCAGCAGTGAAGGGCGGGGGCTTGGCTATGGCTACACCTTC. It is translated as CASSEGRGLGYGYTF.